These T cell receptor beta chains were read from a single sample in a study of T cell clones after liver transplantation. Profiled with immunoSEQ multiplex PCR; TCRdb holds only in-frame clones, not every one. The table shows roughly 55,000 clones, with 70% to 85% occurring only once. The sequenced sample was CD4+ T cells from blood, obtained before liver transplant. The receptor set was obtained from a human donor who received a liver transplant. Both conserved end residues are part of each CDR3. D genes are given only for firm matches. Only some rows state a clone size, as once, few, many or a class for expanded clones.

v_gene	j_gene	d_gene	abundance	CDR3nt	CDR3aa
TRBV6-6	TRBJ1-4	TRBD1	-	TGTGCCAGCATCGGGACAGCTAATGAAAAACTGTTTTTT	CASIGTANEKLFF
TRBV11-2	TRBJ1-1	-	-	TGTGCCAGCAGATTAAACTCAGGGGCTCAAGGCACTGAAGCTTTCTTT	CASRLNSGAQGTEAFF
TRBV6-1	TRBJ2-5	-	few	TGTGCCAGCAGTGACCCGTTCCGATCCCAAGAGACCCAGTACTTC	CASSDPFRSQETQYF
TRBV2	TRBJ2-2	-	-	TGTGCCAGCAGTGACAGGGGCGACACCGGGGAGCTGTTTTTT	CASSDRGDTGELFF
TRBV5-4	TRBJ2-6	TRBD1	-	TGTGCCAGCAGTTACCCGGGACAGGGGTCTGGGGCCAACGTCCTGACTTTC	CASSYPGQGSGANVLTF
TRBV2	TRBJ1-2	-	many	TGTGCCAGCAGCGAGGAGGACACAAGCTATGGCTACACCTTC	CASSEEDTSYGYTF
TRBV14	TRBJ1-6	-	-	TGTGCCAGCAGCCAATCACTCGATACACCCCTCCACTTT	CASSQSLDTPLHF
TRBV9	TRBJ1-1	-	-	TGTGCCAGCAGCTTTAACACTAACACTGAAGCTTTCTTT	CASSFNTNTEAFF
TRBV9	TRBJ1-6	-	few	TGTGCCAGCAGCGGAGGCCAAGTGACACATAATTCACCCCTCCACTTT	CASSGGQVTHNSPLHF
TRBV7-2	TRBJ1-4	-	-	TGTGCCAGCAGCTCCTCGGGAAACAATGAAAAACTGTTTTTT	CASSSSGNNEKLFF
TRBV7-2	TRBJ2-3	-	-	TGTGCCAGCAGCTTCCGCACAGATACGCAGTATTTT	CASSFRTDTQYF
TRBV19	TRBJ2-7	TRBD2	-	TGTGCCAGTAGTAAGCTAGCGGGCGTCCCCTACGAGCAGTACTTC	CASSKLAGVPYEQYF
TRBV27	TRBJ1-5	-	-	TGTGCCAGCAGTTTATCGTCTACCTATAGCAATCAGCCCCAGCATTTT	CASSLSSTYSNQPQHF
TRBV12-5	TRBJ2-5	-	-	TGTGCTAGTGGTTTCCAAGGACTCGGGGAGACCCAGTACTTC	CASGFQGLGETQYF
TRBV30	TRBJ2-2	-	-	TGTGCCTGGAGGGGGCGGGGCGTGAACACCGGGGAGCTGTTTTTT	CAWRGRGVNTGELFF
TRBV5-1	TRBJ2-7	-	-	TGCGCCAGCAGCCCGTCAGGGTCCCTTACCTACGAGCAGTACTTC	CASSPSGSLTYEQYF
TRBV6-5	TRBJ2-7	TRBD1	-	TGTGCCAGCAGTTACACTGGGCAGGGGGCTTACGAGCAGTACTTC	CASSYTGQGAYEQYF
TRBV6-1	TRBJ1-2	-	-	TGTGCCAGCACCGTAAAGTCTAGCAGGACAGGCTACACCTTC	CASTVKSSRTGYTF
TRBV5-1	TRBJ1-6	TRBD1	-	TGCGCCAGCGGGACAGCCATAGATTCACCCCTCCACTTT	CASGTAIDSPLHF
TRBV5-1	TRBJ2-7	TRBD2	-	TGCGCCAGCAGCGTGACTAGCGGGATCGGCGAGCAGTACTTC	CASSVTSGIGEQYF
TRBV18	TRBJ2-5	TRBD1	-	TGTGCCAGCTCAACAGGGGGCGTCGGAGAGACCCAGTACTTC	CASSTGGVGETQYF
TRBV6-1	TRBJ1-3	-	-	TGTGCCAGCAGCAGCTCGGGGGAGGGAAACACCATATATTTT	CASSSSGEGNTIYF
TRBV13	TRBJ1-2	TRBD1	-	TGTGCCAGCAGCCCACCGGGACAGGGGGCATCTGGCTACACCTTC	CASSPPGQGASGYTF
TRBV7-2	TRBJ2-5	-	-	TGTGCCAGCAGCCGTCCCGGGACTGGTGGGGAGACCCAGTACTTC	CASSRPGTGGETQYF
TRBV4-3	TRBJ1-2	-	-	TGCGCCAGCAGCCAAGGGACAGATGGCTACACCTTC	CASSQGTDGYTF
TRBV5-8	TRBJ2-7	TRBD1	-	TGTGCCAGCAGCATACAGGTAACAGGGGGCGCTTTCTACGAGCAGTACTTC	CASSIQVTGGAFYEQYF
TRBV7-2	TRBJ2-3	-	-	TGTGCCAGCAGCCTTAGCGCGACGCCCACAGATACGCAGTATTTT	CASSLSATPTDTQYF
TRBV5-1	TRBJ1-3	-	-	TGCGCCAGCAGCTTGGAGGGAGGCCGCTCTGGAAACACCATATATTTT	CASSLEGGRSGNTIYF
TRBV10-3	TRBJ2-5	TRBD2	-	TGTGCCATCAGCAGGGGACTAGCCGGCGAGACCCAGTACTTC	CAISRGLAGETQYF
TRBV6-5	TRBJ1-5	TRBD1	-	TGTGCCAGCAGTTACGACAGGGCTCAGCCCCAGCATTTT	CASSYDRAQPQHF
TRBV27	TRBJ2-5	-	-	TGTGCCAGCCAGCCTGACGGAGGCAGGAAAGAGACCCAGTACTTC	CASQPDGGRKETQYF
TRBV9	TRBJ2-7	TRBD2	-	TGTGCCAGCAGCGTGGGTCTAGCGGGGAACTCCTACGAGCAGTACTTC	CASSVGLAGNSYEQYF
TRBV9	TRBJ1-3	-	once	TGTGCCAGCAGCCAAAACTCTGGAAACACCATATATTTT	CASSQNSGNTIYF
TRBV27	TRBJ2-7	TRBD2	-	TGTGCCAGCAGTTCGATAGCGGGAGGGAACGAGCAGTACTTC	CASSSIAGGNEQYF
TRBV7-2	TRBJ1-1	TRBD1	-	TGTGCCAGCAGCCTCCGGGACAGAGAAGCTTTCTTT	CASSLRDREAFF
TRBV6-5	TRBJ1-1	-	-	TGTGCCACCTCCGGGCAGGGGTACACTGAAGCTTTCTTT	CATSGQGYTEAFF
TRBV7-9	TRBJ1-5	-	few	TGTGCCAGCAGCTCGGGGGATAGGGGCAATCAGCCCCAGCATTTT	CASSSGDRGNQPQHF
TRBV5-4	TRBJ2-1	-	-	TGTGCCAGCAGCTTGGTTCGGGACAATGAGCAGTTCTTC	CASSLVRDNEQFF
TRBV27	TRBJ1-5	-	once	TGTGCCAGCAGTTCCAGGGATAGCAATCAGCCCCAGCATTTT	CASSSRDSNQPQHF
TRBV27	TRBJ2-7	TRBD1	-	TGTGCCAGCAGTTCACCACCGGGACAGGGGTCCCACGAGCAGTACTTC	CASSSPPGQGSHEQYF
TRBV18	TRBJ2-1	-	few	TGTGCCAGCTCACCCTCGGCGGCGGACAATGAGCAGTTCTTC	CASSPSAADNEQFF
TRBV28	TRBJ2-2	TRBD1	few	TGTGCCAGCAGTACGAATCCGGGACAGAGCACCGGGGAGCTGTTTTTT	CASSTNPGQSTGELFF
TRBV7-3	TRBJ1-1	-	few	TGTGCCAGCAGCTTAAGTCCGAACAGTGAAGCTTTCTTT	CASSLSPNSEAFF
TRBV4-3	TRBJ1-2	-	once	TGCGCCAGCAGCCAAGTCGTGACAGAAAAGCTCCACTATGGCTACACCTTC	CASSQVVTEKLHYGYTF
TRBV28	TRBJ1-5	-	-	TGTGCCAGCAGTCGTCTTAGCAATCAGCCCCAGCATTTT	CASSRLSNQPQHF
TRBV7-3	TRBJ2-1	TRBD2	-	TGTGCCAGCAGCCGGACTAGCGGGAACCCCTACAATGAGCAGTTCTTC	CASSRTSGNPYNEQFF
TRBV5-1	TRBJ2-1	-	-	TGCGCCAGCAGCCCTAGGGTGGGGGACGGCAATGAGCAGTTCTTC	CASSPRVGDGNEQFF
TRBV6-4	TRBJ1-2	-	-	TGTGCCAGCAGTGAGGCAAAGGGGACTGGCTACACCTTC	CASSEAKGTGYTF
TRBV11-1	TRBJ2-1	TRBD1	-	TGTGCCAGCAGCAACCGGGACAGGGGGCCAAATGAGCAGTTCTTC	CASSNRDRGPNEQFF
TRBV6-5	TRBJ1-3	-	-	TGTGCCAGCAGTTACTCGGGAACTGTAAACACCATATATTTT	CASSYSGTVNTIYF
TRBV5-6	TRBJ2-1	-	-	TGTGCCAGCAGCTTGGACGGTGAGCAGTTCTTC	CASSLDGEQFF
TRBV7-9	TRBJ2-5	-	-	TGTGCCAGCAGCTTAAGTGAGACCCAGTACTTC	CASSLSETQYF
TRBV18	TRBJ1-4	-	-	TGTGCCAGCTCTCCGGTGGACGGACGGCCTACAACTAATGAAAAACTGTTTTTT	CASSPVDGRPTTNEKLFF
TRBV29-1	TRBJ2-7	-	-	TGCAGCGTTTTGGGCAGGGGCTTAGAGCAGTACTTC	CSVLGRGLEQYF
TRBV11-2	TRBJ2-2	-	-	TGTGCCAGCAGCCTACCCGGGGATCCCACCGGGGAGCTGTTTTTT	CASSLPGDPTGELFF
TRBV5-4	TRBJ1-1	TRBD1	-	TGTGCCAGCCGCGACAGGGGTATTACGAACACTGAAGCTTTCTTT	CASRDRGITNTEAFF
TRBV7-9	TRBJ2-1	TRBD2	-	TGTGCCAGCAGCGGGATTCGCGGGAGTAAAAATGAGCAGTTCTTC	CASSGIRGSKNEQFF
TRBV7-2	TRBJ2-5	-	-	TGTGCCAGCAGCTTAGCGGGGGGGCCAGAGACCCAGTACTTC	CASSLAGGPETQYF
TRBV6-5	TRBJ2-5	-	-	TGTGCCACCTTACGACAGGATCAAGAGACCCAGTACTTC	CATLRQDQETQYF